The 18 T cell receptor beta chains listed next were all sequenced from one sample in a study of blood T cell repertoires in COVID-19. Generated by immunoSEQ multiplex PCR, the TCRdb table keeps only in-frame clones and is missing some. In the table there are roughly 120,000 clones, approximately 87% of which are singletons. Sequenced: peripheral blood. All receptors come from a man aged 30-40 years with acute or convalescent COVID-19.

The chain combines TRBV5-1 with TRBJ1-6; 9 nucleotides align to TRBD1. CDR1 and CDR2 (germline): SGHRS, YFSETQ. The CDR3 has 15 amino acids. V shed 4 bases, J shed 9 bases, and the junction held 8 bases outside the gene matches. CDR3 DNA: TGCGCCAGCAGCACGGGACAGGGTGAGCGTTCACCCCTCCACTTT. Its translation: CASSTGQGERSPLHF.

This clone was found a few times. The chain has TRBV7-2 and TRBJ2-2; D perhaps matches TRBD2 (6 bases). Germline V gene data show CDR1 as SGHTA and CDR2 as FQGNSA. Between the trimmed V and J ends, which lost 5 bases and 6 bases, there was a span of 13 bases. The CDR3 consists of 14 residues. DNA for the CDR3: TGTGCCAGCAGCCAGGGACTGGGGGCCGGGGAGCTGTTTTTT. Translation gives CASSQGLGAGELFF.

The J gene is TRBJ2-5, the V gene TRBV28; the D gene is possibly TRBD1 (5 bases). The germline gives CDR1 MDHEN, CDR2 SYDVKM. V was trimmed by 5 bases and J by 0 bases, leaving 13 bases between them. The CDR3 covers 15 residues. This CDR3 is CASSGSDRYQETQYF. In nucleotides, the CDR3 is TGTGCCAGCAGTGGTTCTGACAGATACCAAGAGACCCAGTACTTC.

J is TRBJ1-1 and V is TRBV3-1 (or the pseudogene TRBV3-2); 11 nucleotides match TRBD1. Trimming at V came to 4 bases and at J to 4 bases, leaving 2 bases not matched to a gene. This CDR3 contains 14 residues. From germline, CDR1 is LGHDT and CDR2 YNNKEL (reference sequence). The CDR3, as DNA: TGTGCCAGCAGCCTCGGGACAGGGGGCACTGAAGCTTTCTTT. Protein sequence: CASSLGTGGTEAFF.

This clone was observed a single time. CDR3 sequence: CASSFKIATGGNTIYF. The CDR3 nucleotides are TGTGCCAGCAGCTTCAAGATAGCGACAGGTGGAAACACCATATATTTT. The chain links TRBV7-9 to TRBJ1-3; D possibly corresponds to TRBD1 (6 bases). Trimming left V 3 bases short and J 3 bases short, with 15 bases between. The CDR3 runs 16 residues. From germline, CDR1 is SEHNR and CDR2 FQNEAQ (reference sequence).

This chain connects TRBV6-2 or TRBV6-3 to TRBJ2-2, with D possibly matching TRBD1 (5 bases). Per germline, CDR1 MNHEY and CDR2 SVGEGT. V lost 2 bases and J 6 bases, leaving 19 bases between the germline ends. This CDR3 comprises 17 residues. This chain's CDR3 is CASSYGHGAPSSGELFF. DNA for the CDR3: TGTGCCAGCAGTTACGGACATGGGGCCCCCTCGTCCGGGGAGCTGTTTTTT.

The chain has TRBV10-3 and TRBJ2-5; 8 nucleotides match TRBD1. Per germline, CDR1 ENHRY and CDR2 SYGVKD. V lost 4 bases and J lost 4; bases outside the gene matches: 8. CDR3 length: 15 residues. The CDR3 loop is CAISGPDRAGETQYF. CDR3 DNA: TGTGCCATCAGTGGCCCGGACAGGGCGGGAGAGACCCAGTACTTC.

The CDR3 DNA follows: TGTGCCAGCAGCCTAGGGACAACGAACACCGGGGAGCTGTTTTTT. Translated: CASSLGTTNTGELFF. V and J are TRBV7-3 and TRBJ2-2; TRBD1 is a possible D gene (6 bases). CDR3 size: 15 residues. V was clipped by 5 bases and J by 0 bases, with 10 bases between them. Germline lookup yields CDR1 SGHTA and CDR2 FQGTGA. The variable domain in full, with the rest retrieved from reference TRBV7-3 and TRBJ2-2, is GAGVSQTPSNKVTEKGKYVELRCDPISGHTALYWYRQSLGQGPEFLIYFQGTGAADDSGLPNDRFFAVRPEGSVSTLKIQRTERGDSAVYLCASSLGTTNTGELFFGEGSRLTVL.

There are a few counts of this clone. This chain links TRBV7-9 with TRBJ1-5; D unresolved. This CDR3 has 15 residues. V lost 1 base, J lost 4 bases, and 11 bases lay in between. From germline, CDR1 is SEHNR and CDR2 FQNEAQ (reference sequence). The CDR3 sequence: CASSLDESPNQPQHF. CDR3 nucleotides: TGTGCCAGCAGCTTAGATGAGAGCCCGAATCAGCCCCAGCATTTT.

This chain uses TRBV13 with TRBJ2-2; D unclear. The germline CDR1 and CDR2 sequences are PRHDT and FYEKMQ (reference sequence). Trimming shortened V by 0 bases and J by 6 bases, and 14 bases separated the two germline ends. The CDR3 sequence is 16 residues long. The CDR3 coding sequence is TGTGCCAGCAGCTTAGGGGGTGGAGAGTTCGCCGGGGAGCTGTTTTTT. Encoded protein: CASSLGGGEFAGELFF.

The sample holds one count of this clone. The chain uses TRBV6-5 and TRBJ2-5; TRBD2 might be the D (5 bases). The CDR3 spans 15 residues. Germline V lookup: CDR1 MNHEY, CDR2 SVGAGI. Trimming shortened V by 4 bases and J by 5 bases, and 17 bases separated the two germline ends. CDR3 bases: TGTGCCAGCAGTTGGCGTCTAGCTGTGATGGAGACCCAGTACTTC. Its protein product is CASSWRLAVMETQYF.

J is TRBJ1-4 and V is TRBV18; 7 nucleotides agree with TRBD1. CDR3 length: 15 residues. Germline V gene data show CDR1 as KGHSH and CDR2 as LQKENI. With 5 bases clipped from V and 7 bases from J, the junction kept 10 bases outside the gene matches. The CDR3 spells CASSKNRGDGEKLFF. In nucleotides, the CDR3 is TGTGCCAGCTCAAAAAACAGGGGCGATGGTGAAAAACTGTTTTTT.

This clone was recorded a few times. The J gene is TRBJ2-7, the V gene TRBV11-2; 8 nucleotides line up with TRBD2. J gave up 4 bases and V 5 bases, and 4 bases lay outside the gene matches. Germline V gives CDR1 SGHAT, CDR2 FQNNGV. CDR3 length: 13 amino acids. The CDR3, as DNA: TGTGCCAGCAGCCCTGGACTAGCTTACGAGCAGTACTTC. Its translation is CASSPGLAYEQYF.

This clone occurred once. The chain couples TRBV6-5 to TRBJ2-1, with TRBD2 matching 12 bases. From germline, CDR1 is MNHEY and CDR2 SVGAGI. The CDR3 has 15 residues. With V trimmed by 7 bases and J by 5 bases, 6 bases remained unmatched. CDR3 nucleotides: TGTGCCAGCAACCCTAGACTAGCGGGAGACAATGAGCAGTTCTTC. Its translation is CASNPRLAGDNEQFF.

CDR3 sequence reads: CASSVEGEQTITDTQYF. Here the CDR3 DNA reads TGTGCCAGCAGCGTAGAGGGGGAGCAGACCATAACAGATACGCAGTATTTT. The rearrangement uses TRBV9 and TRBJ2-3; D is perhaps TRBD1 (6 bases). V lost 0 bases and J 3 bases, leaving 17 bases between the germline ends. The V gene's germline CDR1 is SGDLS and CDR2 YYNGEE. The CDR3 totals 17 residues.

The chain couples TRBV10-1 to TRBJ2-7, with 8 bases lining up with TRBD1. Germline values: CDR1 WNHNN, CDR2 SYGVQD (reference sequence). CDR3 size: 16 residues. The V gene end was trimmed by 10 bases and the J gene end by 6 bases; junction bases not matched to a gene: 20. The CDR3 DNA sequence: TGCGCCATCCGAGGACATCAGGGGGCTTATTCTGTCGAGCAGTACTTC. Translation gives CAIRGHQGAYSVEQYF.

This clone was observed a handful of times. This sample also contains other DNA sequences that code for the same CDR3. This chain joins TRBV4-3 and TRBJ2-7; D gene unclear. V was trimmed by 0 bases and J by 1 base, leaving 4 bases between them. This CDR3 has 13 amino acids. CDR1 and CDR2 (germline): LGHNA, YSLEER. The CDR3 spells CASSQDRSYEQYF. The CDR3 DNA follows: TGCGCCAGCAGCCAAGATCGGTCCTACGAGCAGTACTTC.

The V call is TRBV6-1, the J call TRBJ1-1; D unresolved. Germline values: CDR1 MNHNS, CDR2 SASEGT. Trimming shortened V by 4 bases and J by 1 base, and 13 bases separated the two germline ends. The CDR3 is 15 residues long. DNA for the CDR3: TGTGCCAGCAGTGGAGCACCGGGAGGGAACACTGAAGCTTTCTTT. Translated: CASSGAPGGNTEAFF.